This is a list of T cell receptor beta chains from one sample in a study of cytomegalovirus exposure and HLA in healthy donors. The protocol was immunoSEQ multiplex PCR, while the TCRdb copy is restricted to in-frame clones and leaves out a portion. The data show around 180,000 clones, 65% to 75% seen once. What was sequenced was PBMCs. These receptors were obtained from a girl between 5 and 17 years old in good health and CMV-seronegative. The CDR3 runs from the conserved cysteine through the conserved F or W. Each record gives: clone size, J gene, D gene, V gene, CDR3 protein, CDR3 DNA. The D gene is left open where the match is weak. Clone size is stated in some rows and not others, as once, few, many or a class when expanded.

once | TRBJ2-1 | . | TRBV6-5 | CASSPISSYNEQFF | TGTGCCAGCAGCCCGATCAGCTCCTACAATGAGCAGTTCTTC
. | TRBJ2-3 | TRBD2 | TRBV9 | CASSAKAGGTDTQYF | TGTGCCAGCAGCGCCAAAGCGGGGGGCACAGATACGCAGTATTTT
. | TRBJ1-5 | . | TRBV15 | CATRGGNQPQHF | TGTGCCACAAGGGGCGGCAATCAGCCCCAGCATTTT
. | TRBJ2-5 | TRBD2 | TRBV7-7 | CASSLGTSGQETQYF | TGTGCCAGCAGCTTGGGGACTAGCGGACAAGAGACCCAGTACTTC
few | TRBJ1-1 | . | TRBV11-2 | CASSPRTEAFF | TGTGCCAGCAGCCCCCGCACTGAAGCTTTCTTT
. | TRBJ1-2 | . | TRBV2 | CASSKRANYGYTF | TGTGCCAGCAGTAAACGGGCTAACTATGGCTACACCTTC
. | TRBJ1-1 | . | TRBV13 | CASSRTGSPEAFF | TGTGCCAGCAGCAGAACAGGGTCCCCTGAAGCTTTCTTT
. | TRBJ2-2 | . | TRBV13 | CASSLRGGELFF | TGTGCCAGCAGCTTAAGGGGAGGGGAGCTGTTTTTT
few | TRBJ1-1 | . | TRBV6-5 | CASSQGTGLSTEAFF | TGTGCCAGCAGTCAGGGGACGGGGCTGAGCACTGAAGCTTTCTTT
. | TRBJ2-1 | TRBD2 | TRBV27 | CASRPLAGGYNEQFF | TGTGCCAGCAGACCCCTAGCGGGGGGTTACAATGAGCAGTTCTTC
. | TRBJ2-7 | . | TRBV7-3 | CASSLRGGMSYEQYF | TGTGCCAGCAGCTTACGGGGCGGGATGTCCTACGAGCAGTACTTC
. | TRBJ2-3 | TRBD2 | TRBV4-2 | CASSRSLAGAGGTDTQYF | TGTGCCAGCAGCCGGTCGCTAGCGGGGGCCGGGGGCACAGATACGCAGTATTTT
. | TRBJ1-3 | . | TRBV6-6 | CASNQLSYSGNTIYF | TGTGCCAGCAACCAACTATCCTATTCTGGAAACACCATATATTTT
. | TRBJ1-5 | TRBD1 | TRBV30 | CAWSLGTGENQPQHF | TGTGCCTGGAGTCTGGGGACAGGGGAGAATCAGCCCCAGCATTTT
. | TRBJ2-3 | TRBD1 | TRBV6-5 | CASSLLQGAKLDTQYF | TGTGCCAGCAGTTTATTACAGGGGGCGAAGTTGGATACGCAGTATTTT
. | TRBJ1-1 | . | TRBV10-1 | CASSEGQTTEAFF | TGCGCCAGCAGTGAGGGACAAACAACTGAAGCTTTCTTT
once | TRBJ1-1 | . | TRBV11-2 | CASSLDGQPRMNTEAFF | TGTGCCAGCAGCTTAGATGGGCAGCCCCGTATGAACACTGAAGCTTTCTTT
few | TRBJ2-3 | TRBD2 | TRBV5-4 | CASRPSGAPSTDTQYF | TGTGCCAGCAGACCTAGCGGGGCGCCTAGCACAGATACGCAGTATTTT
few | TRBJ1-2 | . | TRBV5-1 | CASSFSEANYGYTF | TGCGCCAGCAGCTTCAGTGAAGCTAACTATGGCTACACCTTC
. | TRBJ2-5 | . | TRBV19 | CASSIQGVETQYF | TGTGCCAGTAGTATTCAAGGGGTTGAGACCCAGTACTTC
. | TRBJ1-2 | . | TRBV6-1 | CASMRTANYGYTF | TGTGCCAGCATGAGGACAGCGAACTATGGCTACACCTTC
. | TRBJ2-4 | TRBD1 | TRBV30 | CAHRGTKNIQYF | TGTGCCCACAGGGGAACCAAAAACATTCAGTACTTC
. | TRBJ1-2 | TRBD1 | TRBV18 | CASSPGQVYGYTF | TGTGCCAGCTCACCCGGACAGGTGTATGGCTACACCTTC
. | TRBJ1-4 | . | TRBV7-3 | CASSPLRGGQLFF | TGTGCCAGCAGCCCCCTCCGGGGAGGACAACTGTTTTTT
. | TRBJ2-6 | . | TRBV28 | CASSGHRSGANVLTF | TGTGCCAGCAGTGGACACCGCTCTGGGGCCAACGTCCTGACTTTC
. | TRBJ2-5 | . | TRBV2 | CASSGEAEETQYF | TGTGCCAGCAGTGGAGAAGCGGAAGAGACCCAGTACTTC
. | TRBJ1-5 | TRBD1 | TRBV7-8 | CASSFSGQGEYSNQPQHF | TGTGCCAGCAGCTTCTCGGGACAGGGGGAGTATAGCAATCAGCCCCAGCATTTT
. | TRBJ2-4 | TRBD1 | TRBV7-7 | CASSFSGQGLNIQYF | TGTGCTAGCAGCTTTTCCGGACAGGGGTTAAACATTCAGTACTTC
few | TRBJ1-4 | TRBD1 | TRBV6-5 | CASSYSGQGRGEKLFF | TGTGCCAGCAGTTACTCAGGACAGGGACGGGGGGAAAAACTGTTTTTT
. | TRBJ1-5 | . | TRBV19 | CASSIVGSQPQHF | TGTGCCAGTAGTATTGTGGGGAGTCAGCCCCAGCATTTT
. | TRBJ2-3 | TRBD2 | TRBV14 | CASSQDPGTGAGGPGTDTQYF | TGTGCCAGCAGCCAAGATCCGGGGACTGGAGCGGGGGGGCCCGGCACAGATACGCAGTATTTT
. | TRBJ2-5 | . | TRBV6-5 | CASSYFGGQETQYF | TGTGCCAGCAGTTACTTTGGGGGGCAAGAGACCCAGTACTTC
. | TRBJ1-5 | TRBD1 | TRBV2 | CASSGVGQGVGQPQHF | TGTGCCAGCAGTGGGGTTGGACAGGGGGTAGGGCAGCCCCAGCATTTT
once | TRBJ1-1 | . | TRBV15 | CATGGRFEAFF | TGTGCCACCGGAGGACGGTTTGAAGCTTTCTTT
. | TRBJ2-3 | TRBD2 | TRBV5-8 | CASSLGGGATDTQYF | TGTGCCAGCAGCTTGGGCGGGGGGGCCACAGATACGCAGTATTTT
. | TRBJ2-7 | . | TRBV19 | CASSIGGGVSYEQYF | TGTGCCAGTAGTATAGGCGGGGGCGTTTCCTACGAGCAGTACTTC
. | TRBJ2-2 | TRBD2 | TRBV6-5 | CASSYGRGGRTGELFF | TGTGCCAGCAGTTACGGGCGGGGGGGCCGGACCGGGGAGCTGTTTTTT
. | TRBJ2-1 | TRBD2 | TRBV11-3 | CASSLMGLGSYNEQFF | TGTGCCAGCAGCTTAATGGGACTAGGCTCCTACAATGAGCAGTTCTTC
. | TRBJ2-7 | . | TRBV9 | CASSVSGTPDYEQYF | TGTGCCAGCAGCGTATCAGGGACACCCGACTACGAGCAGTACTTC
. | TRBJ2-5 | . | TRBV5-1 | CASSFLSGAVQETQYF | TGCGCCAGCAGCTTTTTATCAGGGGCGGTACAAGAGACCCAGTACTTC
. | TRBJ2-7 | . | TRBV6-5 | CASSYSARRPYEQYF | TGTGCCAGCAGTTACTCGGCTAGGCGCCCCTACGAGCAGTACTTC
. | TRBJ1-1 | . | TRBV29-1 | CSVEDRRNSEAFF | TGCAGCGTTGAAGATCGACGGAACAGTGAAGCTTTCTTT
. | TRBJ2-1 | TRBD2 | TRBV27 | CASNTLGLAGARSYNEQFF | TGTGCCAGCAACACCCTCGGACTAGCGGGAGCCCGCTCCTACAATGAGCAGTTCTTC
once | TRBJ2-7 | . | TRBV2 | CASRAQAASSYEQYF | TGTGCCAGCAGGGCACAGGCCGCGAGCTCCTACGAGCAGTACTTC
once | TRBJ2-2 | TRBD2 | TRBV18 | CASSGGGELFF | TGTGCCAGCTCAGGCGGGGGAGAGCTGTTTTTT
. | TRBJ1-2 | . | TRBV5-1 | CASSLSANGADGYTF | TGCGCCAGCAGCTTGTCCGCTAATGGGGCCGATGGCTACACCTTC
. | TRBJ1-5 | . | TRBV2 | CASSDEESRNQPQHF | TGTGCCAGCAGTGATGAGGAGTCTCGCAATCAGCCCCAGCATTTT